This TCR beta chain derives from a study of T cell repertoires in cytomegalovirus infection. Study context: Indicated by public TCR beta signatures were CMV infection and matching HLA type.

This clonotype appeared a few times. Its target is not known. Overall study findings and caveats: Dominating the ex vivo response were HLA-C-restricted CMV-specific TCR beta clonotypes. Cumulative frequency of public TCR beta families picked out carriers of CMV plus the relevant HLA.

A single record per CDR3 protein comes from TCRdb applying MiXCR to the reads. The repertoire consists of about 500,000 distinct CDR3 sequences, with about 33% occurring once and the leading ten covering roughly 17%. The material was cultured PBMCs, obtained from culture after CMV antigen stimulation. This clonotype was obtained from a human donor in good health (CMV status not recorded). Some clones in this sample may be carry-over from other donors' samples.

The CDR3 here is CASSRRDAGDTEAFF. The CDR3 DNA reads as TGTGCCAGCAGTCGCCGGGACGCGGGGGACACTGAAGCTTTCTTT. The chain carries TRBV7-9 and TRBJ1-1; tentative D call: TRBD1 (5 bases). The germline V and J ends were trimmed by 6 bases and 3 bases, with 17 bases remaining between them. Germline V CDR1 and CDR2: SEHNR, FQNEAQ (reference sequence). The CDR3 is 15 residues long.